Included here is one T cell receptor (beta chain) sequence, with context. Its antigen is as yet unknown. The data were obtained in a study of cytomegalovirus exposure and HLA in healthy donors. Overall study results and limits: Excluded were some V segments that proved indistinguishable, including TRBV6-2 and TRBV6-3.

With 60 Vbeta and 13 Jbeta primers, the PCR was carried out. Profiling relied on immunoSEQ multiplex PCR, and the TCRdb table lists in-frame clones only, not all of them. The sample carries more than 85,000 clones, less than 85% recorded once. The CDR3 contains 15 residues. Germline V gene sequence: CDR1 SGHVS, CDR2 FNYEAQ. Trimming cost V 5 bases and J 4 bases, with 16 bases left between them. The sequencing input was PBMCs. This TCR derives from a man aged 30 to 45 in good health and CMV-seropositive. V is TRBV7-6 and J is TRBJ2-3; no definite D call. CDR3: CASSPLPTIPDTQYF. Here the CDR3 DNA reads TGTGCCAGCAGCCCGCTACCGACAATTCCAGATACGCAGTATTTT.